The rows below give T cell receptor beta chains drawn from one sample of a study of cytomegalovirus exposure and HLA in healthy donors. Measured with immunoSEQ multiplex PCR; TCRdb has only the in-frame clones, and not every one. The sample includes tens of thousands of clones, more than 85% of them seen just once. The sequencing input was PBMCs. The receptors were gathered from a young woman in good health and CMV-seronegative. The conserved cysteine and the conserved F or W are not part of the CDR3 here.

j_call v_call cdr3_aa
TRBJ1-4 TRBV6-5 ASRGTGSEKLF
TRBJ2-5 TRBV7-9 ASSSGTSGSGWQETQY
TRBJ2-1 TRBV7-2 ASRGPLADYNEQF
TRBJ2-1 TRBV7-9 SSRPRLAGDWNEQF
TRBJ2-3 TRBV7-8 ASSSSRGDTQY
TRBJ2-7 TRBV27 ARGGRDEQY
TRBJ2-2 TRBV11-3 ASSLDRAALPGELF
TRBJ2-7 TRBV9 ASSLLAESYEQY
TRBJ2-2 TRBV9 ASSVGLAGNTGELF
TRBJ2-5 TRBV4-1 ASSQDRGGGFGVEETQY
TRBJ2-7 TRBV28 ASSPSGTGSYEQY
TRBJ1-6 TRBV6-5 ATTEDRDFSPLH
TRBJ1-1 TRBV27 ASSRLQGGLNTEAF
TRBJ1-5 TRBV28 ASSILLNQPQH
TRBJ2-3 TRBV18 ASSQTEITSTDTQY